The rows below give T cell receptor beta chains drawn from one sample of a study of T cell responses to AZD1222 COVID-19 vaccine. Here immunoSEQ multiplex PCR was the method, and the copy in TCRdb shows in-frame clones only, minus some. The table lists 100,000 to 150,000 clones, around 80% of them singletons. The sample here was peripheral blood, taken 28 days after the second AZD1222 dose. The source of these receptors is an adult who received the AZD1222 COVID-19 vaccine. CDR3s include the opening cysteine and the closing phenylalanine or tryptophan. Each record gives: V gene, clone size, J gene, CDR3 protein. Expanded clones are given a class, and other clones once, few, many or no size at all.

TRBV28	few	TRBJ1-2	CASRPGQGFGYTF
TRBV11-1	NA	TRBJ1-2	CASSTTGGDYGYTF
TRBV5-6	NA	TRBJ1-5	CASSWGNWGPQHF
TRBV6-6	NA	TRBJ1-2	CAGYLDGYTF
TRBV5-5	few	TRBJ1-5	CASSSGTGAGSSNQPQHF
TRBV2	NA	TRBJ1-4	CASMLFGGVDEKLFF
TRBV29-1	once	TRBJ2-1	CSVRQEESYNEQFF
TRBV7-6	NA	TRBJ2-3	CASSLGRSDPLGTDTQYF
TRBV20-1	NA	TRBJ1-1	CSADSGTEAFF
TRBV18	NA	TRBJ2-7	CASSSGPDLPYEQYF
TRBV27	NA	TRBJ2-5	CARTFARGRFEETQYF
TRBV7-9	NA	TRBJ1-2	CASSRQGSGGYTF
TRBV4-1	once	TRBJ2-1	CASSQEGLGGREFF
TRBV11-3	NA	TRBJ1-4	CASSSPAGIGEKLFF
TRBV4-2	NA	TRBJ2-7	CASSQEWRGDSYEQYF
TRBV15	NA	TRBJ2-1	CATTPQPLGYNEQFF
TRBV4-1	NA	TRBJ1-3	CASSQESIGNTIYF
TRBV14	NA	TRBJ1-2	CASSQDLQGDWDGYTF
TRBV10-3	NA	TRBJ2-7	CAISFASQGEQYF
TRBV7-2	once	TRBJ1-1	CASSSQVAAEAFF
TRBV4-3	few	TRBJ1-6	CASSLGQGTNSPLHF
TRBV10-3	NA	TRBJ2-2	CAISESSPRVTGELFF
TRBV18	NA	TRBJ2-3	CASSPQRADTQYF
TRBV7-7	once	TRBJ2-1	CASSLTQGPYNEQFF